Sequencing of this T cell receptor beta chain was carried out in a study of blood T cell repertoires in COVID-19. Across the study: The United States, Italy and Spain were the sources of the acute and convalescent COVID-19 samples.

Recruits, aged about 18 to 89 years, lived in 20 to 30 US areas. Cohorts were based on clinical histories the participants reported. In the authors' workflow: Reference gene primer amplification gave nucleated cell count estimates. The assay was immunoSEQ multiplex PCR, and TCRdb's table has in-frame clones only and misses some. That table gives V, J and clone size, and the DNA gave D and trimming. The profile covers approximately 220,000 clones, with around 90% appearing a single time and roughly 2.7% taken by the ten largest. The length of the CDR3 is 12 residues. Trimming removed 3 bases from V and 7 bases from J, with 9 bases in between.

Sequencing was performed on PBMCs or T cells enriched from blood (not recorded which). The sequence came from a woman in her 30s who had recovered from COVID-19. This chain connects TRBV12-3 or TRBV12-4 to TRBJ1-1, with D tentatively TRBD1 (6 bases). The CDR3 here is CASSFGQSEAFF. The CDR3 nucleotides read TGTGCCAGCAGTTTTGGACAGAGTGAAGCTTTCTTT.